A single sample is the source of the 14 T cell receptor beta chains below, sequenced in a study of identical twins. From the 5' RACE reads, TCRdb called clonotypes with MiXCR, one entry per CDR3 protein. There are over 15,000 distinct CDR3 sequences in the sample; 69% occur only once, and approximately 5.6% lies in the top ten. Sequencing was carried out using memory (CD45RO+) T cells sorted from blood. These receptors originate from a woman aged 18 to 35 in good health. This table probably holds off-target reads from a library built for another chain.

This CDR3 is CASSYPTTGGRLAGVHEQYF. The CDR3, as DNA: TGTGCCAGCAGTTACCCCACGACAGGGGGCAGGCTAGCGGGAGTCCACGAGCAGTACTTC. This chain connects TRBV6-2 or TRBV6-3 to TRBJ2-7; D tentatively reads TRBD1 or TRBD2 (10 bases each). The germline CDR1 and CDR2 sequences are MNHEY and SVGEGT. The CDR3 length is 20 residues. V lost 2 bases to trimming and J lost 5 bases, with 31 bases between them.

V usage is TRBV11-2 and J usage is TRBJ2-1; no firm D call. The CDR3 loop spans 17 amino acids. The germline gives CDR1 SGHAT, CDR2 FQNNGV. The germline V and J ends were trimmed by 0 bases and 4 bases, with 16 bases remaining between them. In nucleotides, the CDR3 is TGTGCCAGCAGCTTAGAATGGATTGATGGACCGTACAATGAGCAGTTCTTC. Its protein is CASSLEWIDGPYNEQFF.

V and J are TRBV3-1 and TRBJ1-6; D remains ambiguous. Deletions cut 1 base from V and 7 bases from J, with 5 bases between. CDR1 is LGHDT, CDR2 YNNKEL, per germline (reference sequence). This CDR3 has 13 amino acids. The CDR3 DNA reads TGTGCCAGCAGCCAAGGACGGAATTCACCCCTCCACTTT. Translated: CASSQGRNSPLHF.

This chain connects TRBV6-2 or TRBV6-3 to TRBJ1-1, with 7 bases that match TRBD1. This CDR3 is built from 15 residues. Trimming at V came to 2 bases and at J to 6 bases, leaving 9 bases not matched to a gene. Looked up from germline, CDR1 is MNHEY and CDR2 is SVGEGT. CDR3 amino acids: CASSYPKGASAEAFF. The CDR3 nucleotides are TGTGCCAGCAGTTACCCCAAGGGGGCAAGCGCTGAAGCTTTCTTT.

CDR3 loop: CSVGDRQGDYGYTF. In DNA form, the CDR3 reads TGCAGCGTTGGAGACAGACAGGGAGACTATGGCTACACCTTC. This rearrangement joins TRBV29-1 to TRBJ1-2; 7 nucleotides match TRBD1. V gave up 4 bases and J gave up 3 bases; unmatched junction bases: 8. Germline V gene sequence: CDR1 SQVTM, CDR2 ANQGSEA. The CDR3 consists of 14 residues. The entire variable domain, with the rest obtained from reference TRBV29-1 and TRBJ1-2, is as follows: SAVISQKPSRDICQRGTSLTIQCQVDSQVTMMFWYRQQPGQSLTLIATANQGSEATYESGFVIDKFPISRPNLTFSTLTVSNMSPEDSSIYLCSVGDRQGDYGYTFGSGTRLTVV.

The rearrangement links TRBV6-2 or TRBV6-3 to TRBJ2-1; D is ambiguous. CDR3 length: 10 residues. V lost 6 bases and J 5 bases, leaving 2 bases between the germline ends. Germline V lookup: CDR1 MNHEY, CDR2 SVGEGT. In DNA form, the CDR3 reads TGTGCCAGCAGCAACAATGAGCAGTTCTTC. It is translated as CASSNNEQFF.

This clonotype was found once. The chain has TRBV21-1 and TRBJ2-3. TRBV21-1 has pseudogene status. The CDR3 consists of 13 residues. CDR3 protein: CPSEAVGPDTQYF. For the CDR3, the DNA is TGCCCCAGCGAGGCAGTTGGGCCAGATACGCAGTATTTT.

A remark on this clonotype: The junction differs from germline at one of its ends, possibly a read error. This rearrangement joins TRBV11-1 to TRBJ2-1; 9 bases are a match to TRBD2. Germline V CDR1 and CDR2: SGHAT, FQDESV (reference sequence). The CDR3 is 20 amino acids. The CDR3 coding sequence is TGTGCCAGCAGCTTAGCGCGACTCGCCACTTTAGCGGGAGTCGTCAATGAGCCGTTCTTC. It codes for CASSLARLATLAGVVNEPFF.

The gene calls are TRBV6-2 or TRBV6-3 and TRBJ1-1, with D perhaps TRBD1 (5 bases). This CDR3 contains 12 residues. Germline V gene sequence: CDR1 MNHEY, CDR2 SVGEGT. The V and J ends lost 0 bases and 11 bases respectively, with 10 bases between them. CDR3 in amino acids: CASSYSRGPAFF. CDR3 DNA: TGTGCCAGCAGTTACTCTAGGGGACCGGCTTTCTTT.

This clonotype was counted between two and nine times. V usage is TRBV15 and J usage is TRBJ2-3; D is possibly TRBD2 (5 bases). The CDR3 is 13 residues long. V lost 0 bases and J 6 bases, leaving 7 bases between the germline ends. Germline CDR1 LNHNV, CDR2 YYDKDF (reference sequence). The CDR3 sequence is CATSRDLADTQYF. The CDR3 DNA is TGTGCCACCAGCAGAGATTTAGCGGATACGCAGTATTTT.

In DNA, the CDR3 is TGTGCCAGCAGCGCCATGGGGACCCAGTACTTC. Its protein is CASSAMGTQYF. The rearrangement joins TRBV6-5 to TRBJ2-5; D is unclear. CDR3 length equals 11 residues. The germline V and J ends were trimmed by 6 bases and 7 bases, with 9 bases remaining between them. Germline CDR1 MNHEY, CDR2 SVGAGI.

This clonotype was counted only a few times. The rearrangement joins TRBV11-3 to TRBJ2-1; no clear D. CDR1 and CDR2 (germline): SGHNT, YENEEA. The CDR3 runs 14 residues. The V end was cut by 1 base, the J end by 6 bases, with 10 bases between. CDR3 nucleotide sequence: TGTGCCAGCAGCTTAGTTGGCACGCCCAATGAGCAGTTCTTC. The encoded protein is CASSLVGTPNEQFF.

The rearrangement uses TRBV20-1 and TRBJ2-1; D remains ambiguous. Germline CDR1 reads DFQATT; CDR2 reads SNEGSKA (reference sequence). The CDR3 contains 13 residues. V was pared by 6 bases and J by 3 bases, with 12 bases between. Here the CDR3 reads CSANLWGYNEQFF. The CDR3 DNA sequence: TGCAGTGCCAACCTTTGGGGCTACAATGAGCAGTTCTTC.

The rearrangement uses TRBV12-3 or TRBV12-4 and TRBJ2-1; no firm D call. The CDR3 contains 16 residues. V was pared by 1 base and J by 0 bases, with 10 bases between. This CDR3 is CASSLGRASSYNEQFF. CDR3 DNA sequence: TGTGCCAGCAGTTTAGGACGGGCAAGCTCCTACAATGAGCAGTTCTTC.